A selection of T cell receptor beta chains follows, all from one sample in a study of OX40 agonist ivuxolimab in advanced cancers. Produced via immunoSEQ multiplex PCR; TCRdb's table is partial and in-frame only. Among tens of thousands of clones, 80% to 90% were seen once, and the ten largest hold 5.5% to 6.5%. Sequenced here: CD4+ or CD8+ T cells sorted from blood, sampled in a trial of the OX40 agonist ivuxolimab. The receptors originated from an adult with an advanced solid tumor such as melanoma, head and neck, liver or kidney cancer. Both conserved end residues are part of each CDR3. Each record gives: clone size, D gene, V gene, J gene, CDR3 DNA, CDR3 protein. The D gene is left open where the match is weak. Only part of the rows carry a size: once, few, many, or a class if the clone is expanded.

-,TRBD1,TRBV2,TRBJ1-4,TGTGCCAGCAGCGAGTATAGACAGGGGGCGGCTGAAAAACTGTTTTTT,CASSEYRQGAAEKLFF
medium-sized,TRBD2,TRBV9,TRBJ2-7,TGTGCCAGCAGCGTAGGTCAAGCGGGGAGCTCCTACGAGCAGTACTTC,CASSVGQAGSSYEQYF
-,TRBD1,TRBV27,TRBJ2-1,TGTGCCAGCAGTTTTTTAGGACAGGGGGCCGATGAGCAGTTCTTC,CASSFLGQGADEQFF
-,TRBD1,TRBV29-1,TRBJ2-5,TGCAGCGTTGAAGGCTCGACAGGGTTTGAGACCCAGTACTTC,CSVEGSTGFETQYF
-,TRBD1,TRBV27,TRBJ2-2,TGTGCCAGCAGTCTAGTCGGGACAGCGATCACCGGGGAGCTGTTTTTT,CASSLVGTAITGELFF
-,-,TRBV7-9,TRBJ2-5,TGTGCCAGCAGCTTAAGTCCGTTCTGGGAGACCCAGTACTTC,CASSLSPFWETQYF
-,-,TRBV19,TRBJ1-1,TGTGCCAGTAGTATAGGTGGAGGGCGGTCGACTGAAGCTTTCTTT,CASSIGGGRSTEAFF
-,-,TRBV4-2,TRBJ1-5,TGTGCCAGCAGCCAAAGGTCGGGGGGCAATCAGCCCCAGCATTTT,CASSQRSGGNQPQHF
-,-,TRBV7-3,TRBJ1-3,TGTGCCAGCAGCCTAGGACACTCCTCTGGAAACACCATATATTTT,CASSLGHSSGNTIYF
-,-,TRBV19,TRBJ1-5,TGTGCCAGTAATAACCCTCCGGGGTCCCACAATCAGCCCCAGCATTTT,CASNNPPGSHNQPQHF